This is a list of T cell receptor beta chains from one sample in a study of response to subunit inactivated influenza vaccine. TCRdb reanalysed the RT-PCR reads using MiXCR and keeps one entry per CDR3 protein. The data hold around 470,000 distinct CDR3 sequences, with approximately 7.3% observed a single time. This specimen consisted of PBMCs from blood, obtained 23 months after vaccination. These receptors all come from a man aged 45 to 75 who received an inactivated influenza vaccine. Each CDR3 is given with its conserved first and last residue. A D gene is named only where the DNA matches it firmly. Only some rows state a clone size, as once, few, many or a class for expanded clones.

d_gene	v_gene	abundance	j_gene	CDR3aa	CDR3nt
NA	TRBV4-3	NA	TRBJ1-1	CASSQGRGGTLNTEAFF	TGCGCCAGCAGCCAAGGCCGAGGAGGCACCTTGAACACTGAAGCTTTCTTT
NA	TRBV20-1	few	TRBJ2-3	CSARDLGGVSQYF	TGCAGTGCTAGAGATCTAGGGGGAGTATCGCAGTATTTT
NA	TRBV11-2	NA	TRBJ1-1	CASSLSPGRRTEAFF	TGTGCCAGCAGCTTAAGCCCAGGGAGGCGAACTGAAGCTTTCTTT
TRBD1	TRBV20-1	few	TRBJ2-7	CSAPFQGAGEQYF	TGCAGTGCTCCCTTTCAGGGGGCGGGTGAGCAGTACTTC
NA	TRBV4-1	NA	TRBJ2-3	CASTHSGFSTDTQYF	TGCGCCAGCACCCATAGCGGCTTCAGCACAGATACGCAGTATTTT
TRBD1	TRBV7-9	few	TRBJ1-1	CASSFVGRGRTTEAFF	TGTGCCAGCAGCTTCGTGGGCAGGGGGCGAACCACTGAAGCTTTCTTT
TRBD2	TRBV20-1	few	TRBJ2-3	CSASRLAGSTDTQYF	TGCAGTGCTAGTCGACTAGCGGGAAGCACAGATACGCAGTATTTT
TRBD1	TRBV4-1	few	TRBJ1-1	CASSLPQGASTEAFF	TGCGCCAGCAGCCTACCACAGGGGGCGAGCACTGAAGCTTTCTTT
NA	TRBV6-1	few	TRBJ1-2	CASRSGPSFGYGYTF	TGTGCCAGCAGGAGCGGGCCCAGCTTCGGCTATGGCTACACCTTC
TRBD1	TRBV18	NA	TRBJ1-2	CASSPPGTVQSGYTF	TGTGCCAGCTCACCACCCGGGACAGTTCAAAGTGGCTACACCTTC
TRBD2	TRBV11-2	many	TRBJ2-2	CASSSTSGGAGELFF	TGTGCCAGCAGCTCGACTAGCGGGGGGGCCGGGGAGCTGTTTTTT
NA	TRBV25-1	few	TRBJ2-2	CASGPGVGELFF	TGTGCCAGCGGACCAGGGGTCGGGGAGCTGTTTTTT
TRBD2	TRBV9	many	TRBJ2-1	CASSASGTSVNEQFF	TGTGCCAGCAGCGCCTCCGGGACTAGTGTTAATGAGCAGTTCTTC
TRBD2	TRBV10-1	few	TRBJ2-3	CASRAGWADTQYF	TGCGCCAGCAGAGCGGGGTGGGCAGATACGCAGTATTTT
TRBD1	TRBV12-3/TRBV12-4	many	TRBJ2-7	CASSIGTGGYEQYF	TGTGCCAGCAGTATTGGGACAGGGGGCTACGAGCAGTACTTC
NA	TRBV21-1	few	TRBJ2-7	CASSKDTTDYEQYF	TGTGCCAGCAGCAAAGATACGACGGACTACGAGCAGTACTTC
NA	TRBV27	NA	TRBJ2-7	CASSGTGTYEQYF	TGTGCCAGCAGTGGGACGGGAACCTACGAGCAGTACTTC
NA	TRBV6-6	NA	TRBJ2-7	CASLDREGRQYF	TGTGCCAGTTTGGACAGGGAGGGGAGGCAGTACTTC
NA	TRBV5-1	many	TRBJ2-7	CASSLEYSYEQYF	TGCGCCAGCAGCTTGGAGTACAGTTACGAGCAGTACTTC
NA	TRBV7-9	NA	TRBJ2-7	CASSSPRSLEQYF	TGTGCCAGCAGCTCTCCGCGGTCCTTGGAGCAGTACTTC
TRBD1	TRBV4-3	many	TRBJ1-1	CASSQEGTGGTEAFF	TGCGCCAGCAGCCAAGAGGGGACAGGGGGAACTGAAGCTTTCTTT
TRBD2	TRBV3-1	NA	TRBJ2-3	CASSPILAGDTDTQYF	TGTGCCAGCAGCCCCATACTAGCGGGGGACACAGATACGCAGTATTTT
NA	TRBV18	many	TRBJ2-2	CASSPRQGTNTGELFF	TGTGCCAGCTCACCACGGCAGGGTACGAACACCGGGGAGCTGTTTTTT
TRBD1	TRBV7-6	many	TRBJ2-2	CASSAQTGFGELFF	TGTGCCAGCAGCGCCCAGACAGGGTTCGGGGAGCTGTTTTTT
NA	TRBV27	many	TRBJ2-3	CASSLSGRKLRSTDTQYF	TGTGCCAGCAGTTTATCGGGCCGGAAATTGCGGAGCACAGATACGCAGTATTTT
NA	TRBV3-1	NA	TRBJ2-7	CASSQDHWVRPSYEQYF	TGTGCCAGCAGCCAAGATCATTGGGTTCGTCCCTCCTACGAGCAGTACTTC
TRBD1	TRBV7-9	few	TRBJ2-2	CASSLDVRGRTGELFF	TGTGCCAGCAGCTTAGACGTCAGGGGGCGGACCGGGGAGCTGTTTTTT
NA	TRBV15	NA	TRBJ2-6	CATSRGATGANVLTF	TGTGCCACCAGCAGAGGGGCGACAGGGGCCAACGTCCTGACTTTC
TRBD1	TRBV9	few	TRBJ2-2	CASSGSFTGTGVTGELFF	TGTGCCAGCAGCGGATCATTTACCGGGACAGGGGTTACCGGGGAGCTGTTTTTT
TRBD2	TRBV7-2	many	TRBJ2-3	CASSLAGAGGATDTQYF	TGTGCCAGCAGCTTAGCGGGAGCGGGGGGAGCCACAGATACGCAGTATTTT
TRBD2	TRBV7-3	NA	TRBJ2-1	CASSSGRASGIGPNEQFF	TGTGCCAGCAGCTCCGGTCGGGCTAGCGGGATAGGTCCCAATGAGCAGTTCTTC
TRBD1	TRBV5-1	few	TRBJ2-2	CASSQLGTAANTGELFF	TGCGCCAGCAGCCAGCTTGGGACAGCTGCGAACACCGGGGAGCTGTTTTTT
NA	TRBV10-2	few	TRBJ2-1	CASTGWRNEQFF	TGCGCCAGCACAGGGTGGCGCAATGAGCAGTTCTTC
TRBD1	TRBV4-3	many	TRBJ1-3	CASSQEETGVRGNTIYF	TGCGCCAGCAGCCAAGAGGAGACAGGGGTTCGTGGAAACACCATATATTTT